Listed below are T cell receptor beta chains from one sample, sequenced in a study of beta chain features in type 1 diabetes. Repertoires were generated with immunoSEQ multiplex PCR, while TCRdb's copy carries only in-frame clones and drops some. Of roughly 500,000 clones listed, approximately 28% are singletons. Sequences were obtained from naive CD4+ T cells from blood. Source of these receptors: a man aged 18 to 29 in good health. Both conserved end residues are part of each CDR3. A D gene is named only where the DNA matches it firmly. Rows give clone size only sometimes, using once, few, many, or a class for an expanded clone.

clone size: few
D gene: -
V gene: TRBV4-3
J gene: TRBJ2-7
CDR3 DNA: TGCGCCAGCAGCCAAGATGGGACATTTAAATCGGAGCAGTACTTC
CDR3 protein: CASSQDGTFKSEQYF

clone size: few
D gene: -
V gene: TRBV29-1
J gene: TRBJ1-4
CDR3 DNA: TGCAGCGCCTACGACCGTTCAAATGAAAAACTGTTTTTT
CDR3 protein: CSAYDRSNEKLFF

clone size: few
D gene: -
V gene: TRBV19
J gene: TRBJ2-3
CDR3 DNA: TGTGCCAGTAGTAATCGGCAGACCTCCGCGGATACGCAGTATTTT
CDR3 protein: CASSNRQTSADTQYF

clone size: -
D gene: -
V gene: TRBV7-3
J gene: TRBJ2-2
CDR3 DNA: TGTGCCAGCAGGAAATCGAGTACATATGCCGGGGAGCTGTTTTTT
CDR3 protein: CASRKSSTYAGELFF

clone size: -
D gene: -
V gene: TRBV10-3
J gene: TRBJ1-2
CDR3 DNA: TGTGCCATCAGTGAATCCTCCGGGAGGGACTATGGCTACACCTTC
CDR3 protein: CAISESSGRDYGYTF

clone size: few
D gene: -
V gene: TRBV15
J gene: TRBJ2-5
CDR3 DNA: TGTGCCACCAGCGGAGGGAAGCGGGTCATGCAAGAGACCCAGTACTTC
CDR3 protein: CATSGGKRVMQETQYF

clone size: -
D gene: -
V gene: TRBV10-3
J gene: TRBJ2-1
CDR3 DNA: TGTGCCATCAGCCAGGACGGCGGAACTGGGTACAATGAGCAGTTCTTC
CDR3 protein: CAISQDGGTGYNEQFF

clone size: -
D gene: -
V gene: TRBV29-1
J gene: TRBJ2-7
CDR3 DNA: TGCAGCGTCCAAGGAGGGGCGTACGAGCAGTACTTC
CDR3 protein: CSVQGGAYEQYF

clone size: few
D gene: TRBD2
V gene: TRBV27
J gene: TRBJ2-3
CDR3 DNA: TGTGCCAGCAGTTCCATATGGGGACTACTCGTGGCGCAGTATTTT
CDR3 protein: CASSSIWGLLVAQYF

clone size: -
D gene: -
V gene: TRBV4-1
J gene: TRBJ2-6
CDR3 DNA: TGCGCCAGCAGCCCTGGCTACTCTGGGGCCAACGTCCTGACTTTC
CDR3 protein: CASSPGYSGANVLTF

clone size: few
D gene: -
V gene: TRBV7-2
J gene: TRBJ2-7
CDR3 DNA: TGTGCCAGCAGCCTTACCCGGGGCTCCGAGCAGTACTTC
CDR3 protein: CASSLTRGSEQYF

clone size: few
D gene: TRBD1
V gene: TRBV30
J gene: TRBJ1-2
CDR3 DNA: TGTGCCTGCAGGCTGACAGGGACCTATGGCTACACCTTC
CDR3 protein: CACRLTGTYGYTF

clone size: -
D gene: TRBD1
V gene: TRBV6-5
J gene: TRBJ1-1
CDR3 DNA: TGTGCCAGCAGTTACCGGGGACAGGGAGGCAAAGCTTTCTTT
CDR3 protein: CASSYRGQGGKAFF

clone size: -
D gene: -
V gene: TRBV29-1
J gene: TRBJ2-7
CDR3 DNA: TGCAGCGTCAGTCGGAGCTCCTACGAGCAGTACTTC
CDR3 protein: CSVSRSSYEQYF

clone size: -
D gene: TRBD2
V gene: TRBV2
J gene: TRBJ2-1
CDR3 DNA: TGTGCCTCTTCTAGCGGAGGGAGCTCCTACAATGAGCAGTTCTTC
CDR3 protein: CASSSGGSSYNEQFF

clone size: few
D gene: -
V gene: TRBV13
J gene: TRBJ2-5
CDR3 DNA: TGTGCCAGCACCCTAAGGGGGCAAGAGACCCAGTACTTC
CDR3 protein: CASTLRGQETQYF

clone size: -
D gene: -
V gene: TRBV7-2
J gene: TRBJ2-3
CDR3 DNA: TGTGCCAGCAGCCGGTTGGGCACAGATACGCAGTATTTT
CDR3 protein: CASSRLGTDTQYF

clone size: -
D gene: TRBD1
V gene: TRBV5-1
J gene: TRBJ2-3
CDR3 DNA: TGCGCCAGCCAAGAGGGGGCCTCGCGGCGAGATACGCAGTATTTT
CDR3 protein: CASQEGASRRDTQYF

clone size: -
D gene: -
V gene: TRBV25-1
J gene: TRBJ1-1
CDR3 DNA: TGTGCCAGCAGTGAACTCGACCCAGTGAACACTGAAGCTTTCTTT
CDR3 protein: CASSELDPVNTEAFF

clone size: -
D gene: -
V gene: TRBV7-6
J gene: TRBJ1-4
CDR3 DNA: TGTGCCAGCAGCTTAGGCAGGTCCCGGGATGAAAAACTGTTTTTT
CDR3 protein: CASSLGRSRDEKLFF

clone size: once
D gene: -
V gene: TRBV28
J gene: TRBJ2-1
CDR3 DNA: TGTGCCAGCAGTTCCGATTGGGAATATGAGCAGTTCTTC
CDR3 protein: CASSSDWEYEQFF

clone size: -
D gene: -
V gene: TRBV20-1
J gene: TRBJ2-3
CDR3 DNA: TGCAGTGCCCCCTTCAATACGCAGTATTTT
CDR3 protein: CSAPFNTQYF

clone size: few
D gene: -
V gene: TRBV29-1
J gene: TRBJ1-5
CDR3 DNA: TGCAGCGTGACTCTTGCTGATTTTGGTCAGCCCCAGCATTTT
CDR3 protein: CSVTLADFGQPQHF

clone size: -
D gene: TRBD1
V gene: TRBV28
J gene: TRBJ2-1
CDR3 DNA: TGTGCCAGCAGTAGTTCCTCCGGGACAGGCACGTTGGATGAGCAGTTCTTC
CDR3 protein: CASSSSSGTGTLDEQFF

clone size: few
D gene: -
V gene: TRBV7-9
J gene: TRBJ2-6
CDR3 DNA: TGTGCCAGCAGCTTACCTGGTACGACTGGGGCCAACGTCCTGACTTTC
CDR3 protein: CASSLPGTTGANVLTF

clone size: few
D gene: -
V gene: TRBV25-1
J gene: TRBJ2-7
CDR3 DNA: TGTGCCAGCAGTCGGAGGGACTCCTACGAGCAGTACTTC
CDR3 protein: CASSRRDSYEQYF

clone size: few
D gene: -
V gene: TRBV7-9
J gene: TRBJ1-1
CDR3 DNA: TGTGCCAGCAGCTTTTCCGGGAGCACTGAAGCTTTCTTT
CDR3 protein: CASSFSGSTEAFF

clone size: -
D gene: -
V gene: TRBV30
J gene: TRBJ2-7
CDR3 DNA: TGTGCCTGGAGCGCGGGACAGTCCTACGAGCAGTACTTC
CDR3 protein: CAWSAGQSYEQYF

clone size: -
D gene: TRBD1
V gene: TRBV7-3
J gene: TRBJ2-7
CDR3 DNA: TGTGCCAGCAGCCCAGGGGGACCCCTCTACGAGCAGTACTTC
CDR3 protein: CASSPGGPLYEQYF

clone size: -
D gene: TRBD1
V gene: TRBV28
J gene: TRBJ2-7
CDR3 DNA: TGTGCCAGCAGCTCGGGACAGCCAACCTACGAGCAGTACTTC
CDR3 protein: CASSSGQPTYEQYF

clone size: -
D gene: -
V gene: TRBV7-8
J gene: TRBJ1-1
CDR3 DNA: TGTGCCAGCAGCTTGTCAGGGTACACTGAAGCTTTCTTT
CDR3 protein: CASSLSGYTEAFF

clone size: once
D gene: TRBD2
V gene: TRBV5-4
J gene: TRBJ2-1
CDR3 DNA: TGTGCCAGCAGCCCGGGACTAGCGGGGAATGAGCAGTTCTTC
CDR3 protein: CASSPGLAGNEQFF

clone size: few
D gene: TRBD2
V gene: TRBV13
J gene: TRBJ2-1
CDR3 DNA: TGTGCCAGCCGCCGTGGGCTAGCGGATGGGAATGAGCAGTTCTTC
CDR3 protein: CASRRGLADGNEQFF

clone size: -
D gene: TRBD2
V gene: TRBV4-2
J gene: TRBJ2-5
CDR3 DNA: TGTGCCAGCAGCCATTTACCGGGGACTAGGCAAGAGACCCAGTACTTC
CDR3 protein: CASSHLPGTRQETQYF

clone size: -
D gene: -
V gene: TRBV29-1
J gene: TRBJ1-1
CDR3 DNA: TGCAGCGCCGCCCCGTTACAGGACACTGAAGCTTTCTTT
CDR3 protein: CSAAPLQDTEAFF

clone size: few
D gene: -
V gene: TRBV25-1
J gene: TRBJ2-1
CDR3 DNA: TGTGCCAGCAGTCCCAAGTTCGGGGTGAATGAGCAGTTCTTC
CDR3 protein: CASSPKFGVNEQFF

clone size: -
D gene: TRBD1
V gene: TRBV10-3
J gene: TRBJ2-1
CDR3 DNA: TGTGCCATCACCAGGACAGGGGGCAATGAGCAGTTCTTC
CDR3 protein: CAITRTGGNEQFF

clone size: -
D gene: TRBD1
V gene: TRBV7-6
J gene: TRBJ2-4
CDR3 DNA: TGTGCCAGCAGCTTAGTGTATAGGGGACAGGGGAAAAACATTCAGTACTTC
CDR3 protein: CASSLVYRGQGKNIQYF

clone size: -
D gene: TRBD2
V gene: TRBV19
J gene: TRBJ2-3
CDR3 DNA: TGTGCCAGTAGTCTACTAGCGGGAGTGGATACGCAGTATTTT
CDR3 protein: CASSLLAGVDTQYF

clone size: -
D gene: -
V gene: TRBV19
J gene: TRBJ2-1
CDR3 DNA: TGTGCCAGTAGTATATCGCTTCCGAGCTCCTACAATGAGCAGTTCTTC
CDR3 protein: CASSISLPSSYNEQFF